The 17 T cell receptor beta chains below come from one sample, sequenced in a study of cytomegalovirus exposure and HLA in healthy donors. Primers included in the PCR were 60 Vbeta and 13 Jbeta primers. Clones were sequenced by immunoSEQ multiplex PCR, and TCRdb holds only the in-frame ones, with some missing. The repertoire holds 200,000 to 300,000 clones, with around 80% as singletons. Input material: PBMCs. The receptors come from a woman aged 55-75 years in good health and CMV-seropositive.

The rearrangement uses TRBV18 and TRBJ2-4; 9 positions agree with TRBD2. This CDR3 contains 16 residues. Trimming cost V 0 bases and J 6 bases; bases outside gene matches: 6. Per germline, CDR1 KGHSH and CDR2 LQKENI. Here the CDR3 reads CASSPPVGTSLNIQYF. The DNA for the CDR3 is TGTGCCAGCTCACCACCGGTCGGGACTAGCTTAAACATTCAGTACTTC.

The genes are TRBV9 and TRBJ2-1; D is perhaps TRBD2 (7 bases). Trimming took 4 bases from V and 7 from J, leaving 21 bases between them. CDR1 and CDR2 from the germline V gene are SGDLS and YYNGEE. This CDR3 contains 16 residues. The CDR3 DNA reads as TGTGCCAGCAGCTCGGCGGGGGCTAGCTGGAGTAATGAGCAGTTCTTC. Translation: CASSSAGASWSNEQFF.

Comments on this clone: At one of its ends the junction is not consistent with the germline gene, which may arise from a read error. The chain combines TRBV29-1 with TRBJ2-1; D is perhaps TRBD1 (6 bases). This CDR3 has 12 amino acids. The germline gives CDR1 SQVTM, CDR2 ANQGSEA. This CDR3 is CSVPTGLNGQFF. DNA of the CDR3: TGCAGCGTCCCCACAGGGCTAAATGGGCAGTTCTTC.

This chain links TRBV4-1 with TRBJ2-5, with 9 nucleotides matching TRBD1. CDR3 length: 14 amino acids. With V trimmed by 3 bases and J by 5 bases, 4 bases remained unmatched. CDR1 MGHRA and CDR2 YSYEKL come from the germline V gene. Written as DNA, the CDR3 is TGCGCCAGCAGCCATAGGACAGGGGTTGAGACCCAGTACTTC. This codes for CASSHRTGVETQYF.

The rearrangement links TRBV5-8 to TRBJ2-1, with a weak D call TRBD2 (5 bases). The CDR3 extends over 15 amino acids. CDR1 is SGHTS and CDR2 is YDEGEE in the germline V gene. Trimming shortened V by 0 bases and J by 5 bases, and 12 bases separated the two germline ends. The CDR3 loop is CASSLVGRGDNEQFF. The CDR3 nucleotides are TGTGCCAGCAGCTTGGTGGGTCGGGGAGACAATGAGCAGTTCTTC.

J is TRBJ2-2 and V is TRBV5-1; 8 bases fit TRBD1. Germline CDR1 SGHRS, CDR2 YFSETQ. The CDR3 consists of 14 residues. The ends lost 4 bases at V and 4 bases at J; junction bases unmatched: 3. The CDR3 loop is CASSLDRVTGELFF. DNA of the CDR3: TGCGCCAGCAGCCTGGACAGGGTCACCGGGGAGCTGTTTTTT.

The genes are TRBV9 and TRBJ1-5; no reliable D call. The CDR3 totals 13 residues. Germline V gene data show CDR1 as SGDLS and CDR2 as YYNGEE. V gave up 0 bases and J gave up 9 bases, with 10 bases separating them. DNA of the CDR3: TGTGCCAGCAGCGTAGCTGGGGAGAGGCCCCAGCATTTT. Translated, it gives CASSVAGERPQHF.

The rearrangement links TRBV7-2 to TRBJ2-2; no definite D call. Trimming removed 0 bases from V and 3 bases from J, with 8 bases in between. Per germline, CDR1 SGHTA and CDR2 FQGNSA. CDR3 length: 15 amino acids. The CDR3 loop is CASSLAGEDTGELFF. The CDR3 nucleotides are TGTGCCAGCAGCTTAGCCGGAGAGGACACCGGGGAGCTGTTTTTT. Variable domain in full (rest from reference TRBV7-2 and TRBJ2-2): GAGVSQSPSNKVTEKGKDVELRCDPISGHTALYWYRQSLGQGLEFLIYFQGNSAPDKSGLPSDRFSAERTGGSVSTLTIQRTQQEDSAVYLCASSLAGEDTGELFFGEGSRLTVL.

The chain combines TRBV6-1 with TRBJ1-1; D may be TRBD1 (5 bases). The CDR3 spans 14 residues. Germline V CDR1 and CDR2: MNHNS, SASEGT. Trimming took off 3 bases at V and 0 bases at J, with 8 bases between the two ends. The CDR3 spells CASSEKGLNTEAFF. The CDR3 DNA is TGTGCCAGCAGTGAGAAGGGGCTGAACACTGAAGCTTTCTTT.

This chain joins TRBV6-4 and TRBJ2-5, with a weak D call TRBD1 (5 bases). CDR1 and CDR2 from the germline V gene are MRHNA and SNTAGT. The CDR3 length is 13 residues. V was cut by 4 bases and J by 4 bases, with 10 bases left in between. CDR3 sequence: CASSAGSGETQYF. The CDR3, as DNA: TGTGCCAGCAGTGCAGGGTCAGGAGAGACCCAGTACTTC.

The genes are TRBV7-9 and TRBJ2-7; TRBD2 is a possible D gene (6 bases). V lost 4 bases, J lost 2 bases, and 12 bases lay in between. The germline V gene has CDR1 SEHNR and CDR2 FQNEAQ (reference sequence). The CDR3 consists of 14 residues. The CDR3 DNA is TGTGCCAGCAGCTCCTGGGGCGGGACCTACGAGCAGTACTTC. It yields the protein CASSSWGGTYEQYF.

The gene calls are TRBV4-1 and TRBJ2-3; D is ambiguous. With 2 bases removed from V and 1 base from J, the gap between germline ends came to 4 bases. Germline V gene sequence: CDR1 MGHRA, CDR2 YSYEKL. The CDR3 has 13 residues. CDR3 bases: TGCGCCAGCAGCCAACTTGGCACAGATACGCAGTATTTT. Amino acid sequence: CASSQLGTDTQYF.

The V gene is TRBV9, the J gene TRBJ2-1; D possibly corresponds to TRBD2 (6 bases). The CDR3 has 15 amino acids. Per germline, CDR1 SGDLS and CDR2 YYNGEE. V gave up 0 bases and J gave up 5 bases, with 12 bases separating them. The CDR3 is CASSVEGLPNNEQFF. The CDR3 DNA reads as TGTGCCAGCAGCGTAGAGGGACTTCCGAACAATGAGCAGTTCTTC.

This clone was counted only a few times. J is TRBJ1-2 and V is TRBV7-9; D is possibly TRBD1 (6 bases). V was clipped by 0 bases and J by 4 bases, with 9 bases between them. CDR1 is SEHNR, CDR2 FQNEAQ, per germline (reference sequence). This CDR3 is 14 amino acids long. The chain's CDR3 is CASSLATGCYGYTF. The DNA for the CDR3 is TGTGCCAGCAGCTTAGCGACAGGATGCTATGGCTACACCTTC.

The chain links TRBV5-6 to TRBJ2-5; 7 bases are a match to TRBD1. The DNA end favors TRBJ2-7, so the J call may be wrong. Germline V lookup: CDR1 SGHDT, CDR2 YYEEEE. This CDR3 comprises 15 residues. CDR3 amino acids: CASSPQTGSSYEQYF. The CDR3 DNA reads TGTGCCAGCAGCCCCCAGACAGGGAGCTCCTACGAGCAGTACTTC.

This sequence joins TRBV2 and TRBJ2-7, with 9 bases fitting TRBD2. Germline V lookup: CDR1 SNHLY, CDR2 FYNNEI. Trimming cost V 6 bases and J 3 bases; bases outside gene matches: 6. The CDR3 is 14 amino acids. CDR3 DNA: TGTGCCAGCAGGGAGACTAGCGGAATCTACGAGCAGTACTTC. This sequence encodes CASRETSGIYEQYF.

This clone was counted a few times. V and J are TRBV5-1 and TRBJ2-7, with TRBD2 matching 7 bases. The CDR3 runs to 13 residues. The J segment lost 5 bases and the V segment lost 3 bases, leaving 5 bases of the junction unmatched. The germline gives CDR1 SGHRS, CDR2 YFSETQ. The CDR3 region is CASSSPAGNEQYF. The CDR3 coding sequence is TGCGCCAGCAGCTCGCCAGCGGGAAACGAGCAGTACTTC.